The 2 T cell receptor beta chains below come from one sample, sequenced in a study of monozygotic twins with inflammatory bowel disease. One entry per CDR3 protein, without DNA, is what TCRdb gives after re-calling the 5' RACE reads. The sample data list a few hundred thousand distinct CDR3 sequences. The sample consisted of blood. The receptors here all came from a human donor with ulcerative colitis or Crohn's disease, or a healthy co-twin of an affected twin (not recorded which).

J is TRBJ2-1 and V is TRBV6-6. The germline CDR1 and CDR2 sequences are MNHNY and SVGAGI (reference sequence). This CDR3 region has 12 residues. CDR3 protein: CASSYLAGEQFF.

The CDR3 reads CSANTGDHYGYTF. The chain combines TRBV20-1 with TRBJ1-2; TCRdb indicates TRBD1, and absent DNA this call remains unverified. Per the germline V gene, CDR1 is DFQATT and CDR2 is SNEGSKA (reference sequence). The CDR3 covers 13 residues.